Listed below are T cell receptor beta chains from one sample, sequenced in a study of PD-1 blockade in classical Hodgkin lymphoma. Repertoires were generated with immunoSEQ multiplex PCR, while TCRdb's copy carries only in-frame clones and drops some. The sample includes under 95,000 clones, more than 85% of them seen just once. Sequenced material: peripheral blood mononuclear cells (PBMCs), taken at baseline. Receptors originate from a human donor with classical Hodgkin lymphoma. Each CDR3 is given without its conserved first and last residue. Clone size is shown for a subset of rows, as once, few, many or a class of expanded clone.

ASNVYTEAF,TRBV19,-
ASSGRGRLQETQY,TRBV5-6,-
ASSSTADNEKLF,TRBV27,-
ASSSLQGRETNYGYT,TRBV5-8,-
AIYEQATVYGYT,TRBV10-3,-
ASSIDRWINYGYT,TRBV19,-
ASSPWAPGANVLT,TRBV7-3,-
ASSPPGLAGGGRGTQY,TRBV7-2,-
IGSSGGTIY,TRBV20-1,-
ASSTTGERETQY,TRBV7-3,-
ASSFGYEQF,TRBV7-2,-
ASSTRDSNSPLH,TRBV19,-
ASSLERASGYT,TRBV7-3,-
SVIPPGNEKLF,TRBV29-1,-
ASSSLGQGYGYT,TRBV28,-
ASSIGTSGTDTQY,TRBV9,-
ASSLYRQGGNQPQH,TRBV28,-
ASSLPSFGRDTQY,TRBV27,-
ASAAGTSGTGELF,TRBV28,once
ASSSGPYEQY,TRBV5-4,-
ASSFAEGGQEREAYEQY,TRBV28,-
ASSRLAGDRGVQY,TRBV7-9,-
ASSPKTGAEKLF,TRBV27,-
ASSLLMSGSSYNEQF,TRBV5-6,-
ASSFQTELGTDTQY,TRBV28,once
ASSRDTTPHEQY,TRBV11-2,-
ASSYSPEETQY,TRBV6-5,-
ASSIPGTGVNTEAF,TRBV19,-
ASSLDHPQGSAGYT,TRBV11-2,-
ASSQTWGNGYT,TRBV14,-
ASSPAPGKGPNEKLF,TRBV27,medium-sized
ASSNPGAYEQY,TRBV25-1,once
AISETGQGETQY,TRBV10-3,-
ASSQEVAGGVDTQY,TRBV4-3,-
ASSLTRFSYEQY,TRBV7-2,-
ASSAVSYEQY,TRBV28,-
AWSVSGQGAAMQY,TRBV30,once
ASRQSENEQF,TRBV2,-
ATSRDGSGQHQETQY,TRBV15,-
ANSRGIAYGYT,TRBV7-9,-
ASSLVQGADTEAF,TRBV5-1,-
ASSRRGVGTEAF,TRBV4-3,-
ASSLDTGGYNEQF,TRBV7-9,-
ASSVGLATYEQY,TRBV9,-
ASSLTGTLNQPQH,TRBV27,-
ASSLEGGSSYEQY,TRBV7-3,-
ASSKRCGRDTYEQY,TRBV21-1,-
ASSSRVSSSSYNSPLH,TRBV7-9,-
ASSLRGWNEQF,TRBV27,-
ASGLAGQGALGITGELF,TRBV12-5,once
ASSGLAGEPFAYEQY,TRBV21-1,-
ASSLGALTGGLVTEAF,TRBV5-1,-
ASSWDRGYEQY,TRBV27,once
ASSLVDLPSSYNEQF,TRBV7-6,-
ASSLTGWAGYT,TRBV27,-